Each of the 27 T cell receptor beta chains below was sequenced from the same sample in a study of post-analysis software for immune sequencing data (dated by TCRdb to between 2014 and 2017). The research as a whole found: Significantly higher frequencies in patients than in controls were found for five or six TRBV segments, including TRBV5-6, TRBV5-1 and TRBV20-1.

Libraries were built with PCR. Reads for this sample came from an Illumina HiSeq 2500. Unique molecular identifiers were incorporated into TCR beta cDNA libraries to reduce PCR and sequencing biases. TCRdb's own reprocessing of the public reads used fastp at Q25 and MiXCR and kept productive beta chains. Entries are consolidated by CDR3 protein sequence, retaining the most common genes and DNA. Here the sample has more than 500,000 distinct CDR3 sequences; roughly 34% occur a single time. About 6% of the sample goes to the ten largest clones. These TCRs are of unknown antigen specificity. The sample comprised blood. The receptors shown here come from a girl younger than 18 with multiple sclerosis.

The CDR3 region is CASRLTGGAGYGYTF. CDR3 sequence (DNA): TGTGCCAGCAGATTAACAGGGGGCGCGGGCTATGGCTACACCTTC. The gene calls are TRBV7-2 and TRBJ1-2, with 9 bases that match TRBD1. Germline V gene lookup returns CDR1 SGHTA and CDR2 FQGNSA. CDR3 length: 15 amino acids. With 6 bases clipped from V and 4 bases from J, the junction kept 9 bases outside the gene matches.

J is TRBJ1-1 and V is TRBV5-1; possibly TRBD1 for D (5 bases). In germline, CDR1 is SGHRS, CDR2 YFSETQ. Trimming cost V 1 base and J 0 bases, with 10 bases left between them. The CDR3 has 15 amino acids. This CDR3 is CASSLSTGLNTEAFF. DNA for the CDR3: TGCGCCAGCAGCTTGTCCACAGGCCTGAACACTGAAGCTTTCTTT.

A note on this clonotype: At one end the junction does not follow the germline gene, possibly because of a read error. The CDR3 reads CAGREGANTEAFF. CDR3 bases: TGTGCCGGCAGGGAAGGGGCGAACACTGAAGCTTTCTTT. V gene TRBV7-9 combines with J gene TRBJ1-1; maybe TRBD1 (5 bases). Per the germline V gene, CDR1 is SEHNR and CDR2 is FQNEAQ (reference sequence). The CDR3 length is 13 residues.

The CDR3, as DNA: TGTGCCAGCAGACAACAGGGGGCAGTAGATACGCAGTATTTT. Amino acids: CASRQQGAVDTQYF. The chain employs TRBV2 and TRBJ2-3; 9 bases agree with TRBD1. CDR3 size: 14 residues. J gave up 5 bases and V 6 bases, and 6 bases lay outside the gene matches. Per the germline V gene, CDR1 is SNHLY and CDR2 is FYNNEI.

V is TRBV29-1 and J is TRBJ1-4, with 9 bases that match TRBD1. CDR1 is SQVTM, CDR2 ANQGSEA, per germline. The CDR3 covers 15 residues. V shed 4 bases and J 0 bases; nucleotides not matched to a gene: 3. The CDR3 protein is CSVGRTGATNEKLFF. The CDR3 coding sequence is TGCAGCGTTGGCCGGACAGGGGCAACTAATGAAAAACTGTTTTTT. The whole variable domain, filled in from reference TRBV29-1 and TRBJ1-4, reads SAVISQKPSRDICQRGTSLTIQCQVDSQVTMMFWYRQQPGQSLTLIATANQGSEATYESGFVIDKFPISRPNLTFSTLTVSNMSPEDSSIYLCSVGRTGATNEKLFFGSGTQLSVL.

There are many counts of this clonotype. The V gene is TRBV20-1, the J gene TRBJ2-1; D perhaps matches TRBD2 (5 bases). The CDR3 spans 13 residues. Germline lookup yields CDR1 DFQATT and CDR2 SNEGSKA (reference sequence). V was trimmed by 6 bases and J by 5 bases, leaving 14 bases between them. CDR3 in amino acids: CSALRAEDNEQFF. CDR3 in DNA: TGCAGTGCCCTGAGAGCGGAGGACAATGAGCAGTTCTTC.

This sequence joins TRBV5-1 and TRBJ2-1, with TRBD2 identical over 11 bases. V gave up 2 bases and J gave up 7 bases; unmatched junction bases: 11. Germline V gene lookup returns CDR1 SGHRS and CDR2 YFSETQ. The CDR3 loop spans 17 amino acids. CDR3 nucleotide sequence: TGCGCCAGCAGCTTTACCCTTAGCGGGGGGGCCTGGAATGAGCAGTTCTTC. This gives the protein CASSFTLSGGAWNEQFF.

The chain combines TRBV6-2 or TRBV6-3 with TRBJ1-2; D is unresolved. Germline V gene lookup returns CDR1 MNHEY and CDR2 SVGEGT. V lost 5 bases and J lost 0, with 10 bases in between. This CDR3 region has 14 residues. Here the CDR3 DNA reads TGTGCCAGCAGTCCGAGGCTTACTAACTATGGCTACACCTTC. Amino acids: CASSPRLTNYGYTF.

This chain connects TRBV24-1 to TRBJ1-1; D is perhaps TRBD1 (5 bases). V was cut by 2 bases and J by 0 bases, with 9 bases left in between. Germline assignment: CDR1 KGHDR and CDR2 SFDVKD. This CDR3 is built from 15 residues. The CDR3 protein is CATSDSTDMNTEAFF. The DNA of the CDR3 is TGTGCCACCAGTGATTCGACAGACATGAACACTGAAGCTTTCTTT.

V usage is TRBV7-2 and J usage is TRBJ1-2; D may be TRBD1 (6 bases). Germline loops: CDR1 SGHTA, CDR2 FQGNSA. V lost 0 bases, J lost 4 bases, and 12 bases lay in between. This CDR3 has 15 residues. This CDR3 is CASSLASSDSYGYTF. The CDR3 DNA sequence: TGTGCCAGCAGCTTAGCGAGTTCGGACAGCTATGGCTACACCTTC.

This clonotype was found a few times. The chain is built from TRBV6-5 and TRBJ2-7, with TRBD1 as a possible D gene (5 bases). The CDR3 runs 14 residues. Looked up from germline, CDR1 is MNHEY and CDR2 is SVGAGI. V dropped 6 bases and J dropped 0 bases, with 12 bases sitting between them. DNA for the CDR3: TGTGCCAGCAGGCTCGACAGTAGCTCCTACGAGCAGTACTTC. This gives the protein CASRLDSSSYEQYF.

The chain couples TRBV6-2 or TRBV6-3 to TRBJ2-1; D may be TRBD2 (5 bases). Germline CDR1 MNHEY, CDR2 SVGEGT. Trimming shortened V by 6 bases and J by 3 bases, and 15 bases separated the two germline ends. CDR3 length: 15 amino acids. The DNA of the CDR3 is TGTGCCAGCAGCAACCTCGGACTCAACTACAATGAGCAGTTCTTC. Translating gives CASSNLGLNYNEQFF.

This clonotype was seen a handful of times. The genes are TRBV4-1 and TRBJ2-5; 7 bases are shared with TRBD1. Germline CDR1 is MGHRA and CDR2 is YSYEKL. The CDR3 extends over 15 amino acids. V shed 3 bases, J shed 1 base, and the junction held 5 bases outside the gene matches. DNA for the CDR3: TGCGCCAGCAGCCAGAACACAGGGGTCCAAGAGACCCAGTACTTC. Amino acids: CASSQNTGVQETQYF.

The CDR3, as DNA: TGTGCCAGCAGCCAGACCCCAGGGACAGGGAGATTGGGTGAGCAGTACTTC. Its protein is CASSQTPGTGRLGEQYF. The chain recombines TRBV3-1 with TRBJ2-5, with 9 bases matching TRBD1. V lost 3 bases to trimming and J lost 11 bases; unmatched junction nucleotides: 19. The germline CDR1 and CDR2 sequences are LGHDT and YNNKEL (reference sequence). The CDR3 is made up of 17 amino acids.

The V and J genes are TRBV7-8 and TRBJ2-1; tentative D call: TRBD1 (5 bases). Germline V gene lookup returns CDR1 SGHVS and CDR2 FQNEAQ. This CDR3 is built from 14 residues. Trimming cost V 8 bases and J 5 bases, with 16 bases left between them. The CDR3 DNA follows: TGTGCCAGCGTCCTAGAGCTAGGGGACAATGAGCAGTTCTTC. This sequence encodes CASVLELGDNEQFF. Drawing the rest from reference TRBV7-8 and TRBJ2-1, the complete variable domain is GAGVSQSPRYKVAKRGQDVALRCDPISGHVSLFWYQQALGQGPEFLTYFQNEAQLDKSGLPSDRFFAERPEGSVSTLKIQRTQQEDSAVYLCASVLELGDNEQFFGPGTRLTVL.

This rearrangement joins TRBV20-1 to TRBJ2-3, with D possibly TRBD1 on 6 matching bases. The CDR3 has 15 amino acids. Germline V gene lookup returns CDR1 DFQATT and CDR2 SNEGSKA (reference sequence). V gave up 3 bases and J gave up 4 bases, with 17 bases separating them. As DNA, the CDR3 is TGCAGTGCTAGGAGGGGAACAGGGATTGCAGATACGCAGTATTTT. This translates into CSARRGTGIADTQYF.

In its sample, this clonotype was seen a few times. The genes are TRBV12-5 and TRBJ2-1; TRBD2 is a possible D gene (7 bases). The germline V gene has CDR1 LGHNT and CDR2 FRNRAP. The ends were cut back, 1 base at V and 7 bases at J, with 14 bases in the middle. The length of the CDR3 is 15 residues. CDR3 sequence: CASGLGGRGGNEQFF. The DNA for the CDR3 is TGTGCTAGTGGTTTGGGAGGAAGGGGGGGTAATGAGCAGTTCTTC.

The chain carries TRBV27 and TRBJ2-1; 10 nucleotides agree with TRBD2. Germline loops: CDR1 MNHEY, CDR2 SMNVEV (reference sequence). The CDR3 runs 18 residues. The V and J ends lost 5 bases and 6 bases, in that order; junction bases with no gene match: 16. The CDR3 loop reads CASSPNPFGVAGGNEQFF. The CDR3 coding sequence is TGTGCCAGCAGTCCAAACCCCTTCGGGGTAGCGGGGGGCAATGAGCAGTTCTTC.

The rearrangement links TRBV5-1 to TRBJ1-2; 9 bases line up with TRBD1. The CDR3 extends over 16 amino acids. Unmatched junction bases numbered 8, after V lost 2 bases and J lost 3 bases. The germline gives CDR1 SGHRS, CDR2 YFSETQ. Here the CDR3 reads CASSFDPGQGDYGYTF. CDR3 in DNA: TGCGCCAGCAGCTTCGACCCGGGACAGGGAGACTATGGCTACACCTTC.

This clonotype occurred a few times. This chain connects TRBV4-2 to TRBJ1-5; TRBD1 agrees at 8 bases. V trimming: 4 bases; J trimming: 3 bases; junction bases outside the gene matches: 2. The CDR3 spans 14 residues. In germline, CDR1 is LGHNA, CDR2 YNFKEQ. CDR3 sequence: CASSPTGDNQPQHF. The DNA for the CDR3 is TGTGCCAGCAGCCCGACAGGGGACAATCAGCCCCAGCATTTT.

This clonotype has just one count. The gene calls are TRBV23-1 and TRBJ2-3; 13 bases fit TRBD2. TRBV23-1 is sorted into the ORF group, with uncertain function. The CDR3 has 12 amino acids. The CDR3 here is CAGLAGSDTQYF. DNA for the CDR3: TGCGCGGGACTAGCGGGGTCAGATACGCAGTATTTT.

Regarding this clonotype: The junction does not match germline at one end; this may be a read error. The V and J genes are TRBV7-9 and TRBJ1-4, with D possibly matching TRBD1 (5 bases). Germline CDR1 is SEHNR and CDR2 is FQNEAQ (reference sequence). This CDR3 region has 17 residues. CDR3 coding DNA: TGTGCCCGCAGCTTAAAGCAGGGTACCCCAACTAATGAAAAACTGTTTTTT. Its translation: CARSLKQGTPTNEKLFF.

The chain uses TRBV6-5 and TRBJ2-4, with 10 bases lining up with TRBD2. Germline values: CDR1 MNHEY, CDR2 SVGAGI. V lost 2 bases and J lost 6; bases outside the gene matches: 19. This CDR3 contains 20 residues. The CDR3 bases are TGTGCCAGCAGTTACACCCCTCTAGCGGGGGCCACCCCTAGGGGAAACATTCAGTACTTC. Encoded protein: CASSYTPLAGATPRGNIQYF.

J is TRBJ1-1 and V is TRBV20-1; 11 positions match TRBD1. The CDR3 has 13 residues. V shed 6 bases, J shed 7 bases, and the junction held 7 bases outside the gene matches. Looked up from germline, CDR1 is DFQATT and CDR2 is SNEGSKA (reference sequence). The CDR3 protein is CSAPRDRGVEAFF. CDR3 DNA sequence: TGCAGTGCCCCCCGGGACAGGGGGGTTGAAGCTTTCTTT.

CDR3 sequence: CASIGQRGLDNEQFF. Written as DNA, the CDR3 is TGTGCCAGCATAGGGCAGCGGGGGTTGGACAATGAGCAGTTCTTC. V gene TRBV7-8 combines with J gene TRBJ2-1, with TRBD2 matching 8 bases. The CDR3 length is 15 residues. Germline CDR1 is SGHVS and CDR2 is FQNEAQ. Trimming took 7 bases from V and 5 from J; bases not matched to a gene: 10.

The rearrangement uses TRBV20-1 and TRBJ2-1; a weak D match, TRBD2 (7 bases). Between the trimmed V and J ends, which lost 7 bases and 4 bases, there was a span of 14 bases. The germline gives CDR1 DFQATT, CDR2 SNEGSKA (reference sequence). The CDR3 sequence is 13 residues long. The CDR3 reads CSVRGAPYNEQFF. Here the CDR3 DNA reads TGCAGTGTACGGGGGGCCCCTTACAATGAGCAGTTCTTC.

V and J are TRBV7-6 and TRBJ2-5; no clear D. The ends were cut back, 7 bases at V and 0 bases at J, with 6 bases in the middle. There are 12 residues in the CDR3. Germline CDR1 and CDR2: SGHVS and FNYEAQ. The CDR3 loop reads CASTLDQETQYF. As DNA, the CDR3 is TGTGCCAGCACTTTGGACCAAGAGACCCAGTACTTC.